This passage covers 7 T cell receptor beta chains from one sample sequenced in a study of PD-L1 blockade in urothelial cancer. Profiling relied on immunoSEQ multiplex PCR, and the TCRdb table lists in-frame clones only, not all of them. This sample has 100,000 or so clones, with 91% found just once. Sequenced material: PBMCs, taken around atezolizumab (anti-PD-L1) treatment. These receptors all stem from a woman of 80 years or more with urothelial cancer.

The V gene is TRBV2, the J gene TRBJ1-2; D is unresolved. The CDR3 consists of 13 residues. From germline, CDR1 is SNHLY and CDR2 FYNNEI. V lost 3 bases, J lost 4 bases, and 9 bases lay in between. CDR3 DNA sequence: TGTGCCAGCAGTGATTTCAGTACCTATGGCTACACCTTC. It specifies CASSDFSTYGYTF.

The chain uses TRBV7-8 and TRBJ1-1; tentatively, D is TRBD1 (6 bases). The CDR3 is 13 amino acids. Per germline, CDR1 SGHVS and CDR2 FQNEAQ. Trimming shortened V by 3 bases and J by 6 bases, and 11 bases separated the two germline ends. In DNA form, the CDR3 reads TGTGCCAGCAGCTTCTCACAGGGAGCTGAAGCTTTCTTT. It is translated as CASSFSQGAEAFF. The full variable domain, rest sourced from reference TRBV7-8 and TRBJ1-1, is GAGVSQSPRYKVAKRGQDVALRCDPISGHVSLFWYQQALGQGPEFLTYFQNEAQLDKSGLPSDRFFAERPEGSVSTLKIQRTQQEDSAVYLCASSFSQGAEAFFGQGTRLTVV.

The chain is built from TRBV5-1 and TRBJ2-7; 9 bases match TRBD2. Trimming took 4 bases from V and 3 from J; bases not matched to a gene: 5. CDR3 length: 14 residues. Germline assignment: CDR1 SGHRS and CDR2 YFSETQ. CDR3 nucleotides: TGCGCCAGCAGCATAGCGGGAGAAAGCTACGAGCAGTACTTC. This translates into CASSIAGESYEQYF.

This rearrangement joins TRBV27 to TRBJ2-7; 9 bases are shared with TRBD2. Germline lookup yields CDR1 MNHEY and CDR2 SMNVEV (reference sequence). The V gene end was trimmed by 2 bases and the J gene end by 2 bases; junction bases not matched to a gene: 16. This CDR3 has 19 amino acids. The CDR3 nucleotides read TGTGCCAGCAGTTTACGCCGCCCTCTAATAGCGGGAGCTACCTACGAGCAGTACTTC. This sequence encodes CASSLRRPLIAGATYEQYF.

This chain uses TRBV28 with TRBJ1-2, with D possibly matching TRBD1 (6 bases). This CDR3 has 14 residues. Germline V gene sequence: CDR1 MDHEN, CDR2 SYDVKM. V was pared by 4 bases and J by 1 base, with 10 bases between. CDR3 nucleotides: TGTGCCAGCAGTTCGGACAGAAATAACTATGGCTACACCTTC. This gives the protein CASSSDRNNYGYTF.

The chain is built from TRBV19 and TRBJ2-1; no firm D call. V gave up 3 bases and J gave up 8 bases, with 11 bases separating them. CDR1 LNHDA and CDR2 SQIVND come from the germline V gene (reference sequence). This CDR3 has 13 residues. CDR3 in amino acids: CASSMGLGYEQFF. DNA of the CDR3: TGTGCCAGTAGTATGGGTCTGGGCTATGAGCAGTTCTTC.

V gene TRBV5-1 combines with J gene TRBJ2-7, with D possibly TRBD2 on 6 matching bases. CDR3 size: 16 residues. V shed 4 bases and J shed 4 bases, with 21 bases lying between them. Germline lookup yields CDR1 SGHRS and CDR2 YFSETQ. DNA for the CDR3: TGCGCCAGCAGCCCCCACCCCCCCGGAGGGATATACGAGCAGTACTTC. Translation: CASSPHPPGGIYEQYF.